The present T cell receptor beta chain was sequenced within a study of blood T cell repertoires in COVID-19. Background on the study: PBMCs, B-cell-depleted T cells, or T cells were the source of the cDNA or gDNA that made up the material.

Original processing notes: Cell counts per sample came from amplifying reference gene primers. The repertoire was sequenced with immunoSEQ multiplex PCR; TCRdb's copy has only in-frame clones and lacks some. That table is the source of V, J and clone size, and D and trimming were worked out from the DNA. The data show approximately 170,000 clones, roughly 85% seen once. Categorization into cohorts depended on clinical history that participants reported. Germline CDR1 LGHNA, CDR2 YNFKEQ. V shed 0 bases and J 7 bases; nucleotides not matched to a gene: 5. This CDR3 is built from 15 residues. This chain uses TRBV4-2 with TRBJ2-7, with 11 positions matching TRBD1. The clonotype comes from a woman between 70 and 85 years old in a cohort exposed to, infected with or recovered from COVID-19 (not recorded which). The sequenced material came from PBMCs or T cells enriched from blood (not recorded which). DNA for the CDR3: TGTGCCAGCAGCCAAGATCGGGACAGGGGGGAAGAGCAGTACTTC. It yields the protein CASSQDRDRGEEQYF.